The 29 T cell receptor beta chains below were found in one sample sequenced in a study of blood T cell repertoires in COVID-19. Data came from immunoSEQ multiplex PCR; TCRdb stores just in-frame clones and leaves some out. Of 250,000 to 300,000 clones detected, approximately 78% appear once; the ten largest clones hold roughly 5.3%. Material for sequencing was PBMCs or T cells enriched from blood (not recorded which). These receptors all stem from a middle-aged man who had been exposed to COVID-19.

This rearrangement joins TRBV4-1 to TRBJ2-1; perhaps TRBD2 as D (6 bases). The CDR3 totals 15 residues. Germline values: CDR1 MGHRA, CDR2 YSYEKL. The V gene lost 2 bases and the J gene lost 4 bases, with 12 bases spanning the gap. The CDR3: CASSQLGGEYNEQFF. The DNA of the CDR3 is TGCGCCAGCAGCCAATTGGGCGGGGAATACAATGAGCAGTTCTTC.

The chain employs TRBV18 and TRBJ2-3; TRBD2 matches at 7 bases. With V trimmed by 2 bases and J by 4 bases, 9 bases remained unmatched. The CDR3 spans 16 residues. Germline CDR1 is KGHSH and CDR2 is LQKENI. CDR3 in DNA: TGTGCCAGCTCACCAGGGAGGGCGGGAGACGCAGATACGCAGTATTTT. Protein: CASSPGRAGDADTQYF.

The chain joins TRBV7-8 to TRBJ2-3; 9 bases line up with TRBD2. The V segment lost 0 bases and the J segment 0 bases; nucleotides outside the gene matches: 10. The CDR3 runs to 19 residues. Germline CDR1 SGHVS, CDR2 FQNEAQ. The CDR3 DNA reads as TGTGCCAGCAGCTTAGCGCGCGGGAGGGAGGAGGGTAGCACAGATACGCAGTATTTT. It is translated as CASSLARGREEGSTDTQYF.

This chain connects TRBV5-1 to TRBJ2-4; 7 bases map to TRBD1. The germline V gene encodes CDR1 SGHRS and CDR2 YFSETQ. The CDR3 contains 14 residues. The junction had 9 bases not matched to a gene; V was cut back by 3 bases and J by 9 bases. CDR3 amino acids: CASSSNGQAGIQYF. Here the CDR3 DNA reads TGCGCCAGCAGCTCGAATGGACAGGCGGGCATTCAGTACTTC.

The CDR3 DNA follows: TGTGCCAGCAGCTTAGTACCCGGTACTAGCGGGAGGGCCTTAGGCAATGAGCAGTTCTTC. Amino acid sequence: CASSLVPGTSGRALGNEQFF. J is TRBJ2-1 and V is TRBV7-3; 13 bases map to TRBD2. Germline V CDR1 and CDR2: SGHTA, FQGTGA. V was clipped by 2 bases and J by 6 bases; unmatched bases: 16. The CDR3 is made up of 20 amino acids.

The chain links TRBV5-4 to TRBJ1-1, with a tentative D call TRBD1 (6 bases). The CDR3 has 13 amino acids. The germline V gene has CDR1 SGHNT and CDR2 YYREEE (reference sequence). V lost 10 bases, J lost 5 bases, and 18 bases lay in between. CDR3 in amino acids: CAHTGGRGTEAFF. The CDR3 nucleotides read TGTGCCCATACCGGGGGGCGGGGTACTGAAGCTTTCTTT.

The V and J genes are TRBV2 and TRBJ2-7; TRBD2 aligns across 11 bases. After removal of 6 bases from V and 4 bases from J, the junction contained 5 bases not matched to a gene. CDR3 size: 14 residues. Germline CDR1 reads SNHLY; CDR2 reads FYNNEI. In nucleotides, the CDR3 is TGTGCCAGCAGAACTAGCGGGAGTATTTACGAGCAGTACTTC. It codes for CASRTSGSIYEQYF.

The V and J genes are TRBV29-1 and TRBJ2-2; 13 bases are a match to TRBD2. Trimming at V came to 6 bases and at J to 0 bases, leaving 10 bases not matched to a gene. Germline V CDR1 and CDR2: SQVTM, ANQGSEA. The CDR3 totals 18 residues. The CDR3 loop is CSVGGQGLAGANTGELFF. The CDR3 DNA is TGCAGCGTCGGGGGACAAGGACTAGCGGGAGCGAACACCGGGGAGCTGTTTTTT.

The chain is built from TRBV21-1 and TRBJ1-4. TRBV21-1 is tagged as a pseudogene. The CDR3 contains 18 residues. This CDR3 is CASRTRESSCRTNEKLFF. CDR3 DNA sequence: TGTGCCAGCAGGACTCGGGAATCATCGTGTAGAACTAATGAAAAACTGTTTTTT.

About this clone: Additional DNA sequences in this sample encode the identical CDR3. Written as DNA, the CDR3 is TGTGCCAGCAGTTTCAGGGGGCTTACTGAAGCTTTCTTT. Translating it yields CASSFRGLTEAFF. This chain connects TRBV12-3 or TRBV12-4 to TRBJ1-1; 8 bases fit TRBD1. The CDR3 is 13 amino acids. V lost 3 bases and J lost 5; bases outside the gene matches: 2.

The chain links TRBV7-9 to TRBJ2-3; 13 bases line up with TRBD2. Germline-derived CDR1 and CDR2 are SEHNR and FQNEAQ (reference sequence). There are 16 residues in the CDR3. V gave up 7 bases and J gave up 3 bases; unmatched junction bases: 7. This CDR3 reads CASKMGTSGTTDTQYF. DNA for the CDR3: TGTGCCAGCAAGATGGGGACTAGCGGGACAACAGATACGCAGTATTTT.

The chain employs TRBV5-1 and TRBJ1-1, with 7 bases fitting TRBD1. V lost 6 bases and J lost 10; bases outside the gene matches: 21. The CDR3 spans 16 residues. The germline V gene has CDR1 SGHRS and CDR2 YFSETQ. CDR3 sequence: CASTPTGEKPLTGAFF. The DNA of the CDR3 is TGCGCCAGCACCCCCACAGGGGAAAAGCCCCTAACGGGAGCTTTCTTT.

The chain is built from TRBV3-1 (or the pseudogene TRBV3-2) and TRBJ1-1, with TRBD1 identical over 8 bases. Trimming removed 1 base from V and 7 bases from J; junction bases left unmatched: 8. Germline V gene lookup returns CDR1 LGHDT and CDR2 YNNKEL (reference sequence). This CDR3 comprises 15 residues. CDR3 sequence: CASSQVGQGAGEAFF. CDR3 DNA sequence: TGTGCCAGCAGCCAAGTTGGGCAGGGGGCTGGTGAAGCTTTCTTT.

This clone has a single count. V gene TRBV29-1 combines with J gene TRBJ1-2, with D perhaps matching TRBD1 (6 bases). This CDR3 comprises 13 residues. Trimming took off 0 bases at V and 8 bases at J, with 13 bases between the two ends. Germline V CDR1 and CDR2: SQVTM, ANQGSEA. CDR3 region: CSVEEAGVNGYTF. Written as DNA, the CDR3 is TGCAGCGTTGAAGAGGCAGGGGTCAACGGCTACACCTTC.

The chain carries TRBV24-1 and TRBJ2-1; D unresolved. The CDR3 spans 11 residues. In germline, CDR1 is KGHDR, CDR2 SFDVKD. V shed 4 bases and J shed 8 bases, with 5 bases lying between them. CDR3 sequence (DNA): TGTGCCACCAGTGAGGCAGATGAGCAGTTCTTC. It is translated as CATSEADEQFF.

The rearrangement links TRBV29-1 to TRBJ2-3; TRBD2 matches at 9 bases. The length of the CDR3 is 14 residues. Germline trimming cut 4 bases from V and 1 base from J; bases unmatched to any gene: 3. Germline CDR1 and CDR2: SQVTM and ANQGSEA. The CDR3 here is CSVVKREGTDTQYF. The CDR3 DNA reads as TGCAGCGTTGTAAAGCGGGAGGGCACAGATACGCAGTATTTT.

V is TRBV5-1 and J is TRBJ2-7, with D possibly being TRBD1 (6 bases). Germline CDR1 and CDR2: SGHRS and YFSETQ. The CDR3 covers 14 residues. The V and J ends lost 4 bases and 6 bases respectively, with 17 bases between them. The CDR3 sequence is CASSLSDRTGEQYF. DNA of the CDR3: TGCGCCAGCAGCCTAAGTGACAGGACTGGCGAGCAGTACTTC.

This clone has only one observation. The CDR3 here is CAIRDSGADTQYF. As DNA, the CDR3 is TGTGCCATCAGGGACTCGGGGGCAGATACGCAGTATTTT. V usage is TRBV10-3 and J usage is TRBJ2-3, with D tentatively TRBD2 (6 bases). Germline CDR1 is ENHRY and CDR2 is SYGVKD. The CDR3 has 13 amino acids. Trimming stripped 6 bases from V and 4 bases from J, with 11 bases between.

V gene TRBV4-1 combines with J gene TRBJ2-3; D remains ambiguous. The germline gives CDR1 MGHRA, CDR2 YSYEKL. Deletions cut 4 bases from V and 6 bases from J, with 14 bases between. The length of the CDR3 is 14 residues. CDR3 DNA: TGCGCCAGCAGCCTTTCCCCCCCCGGGGATACGCAGTATTTT. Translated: CASSLSPPGDTQYF.

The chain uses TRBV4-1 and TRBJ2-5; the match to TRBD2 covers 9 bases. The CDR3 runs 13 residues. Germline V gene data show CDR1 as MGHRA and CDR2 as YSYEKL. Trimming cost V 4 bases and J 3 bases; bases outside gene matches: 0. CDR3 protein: CASSRLAEETQYF. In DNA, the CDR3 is TGCGCCAGCAGCCGACTAGCGGAAGAGACCCAGTACTTC.

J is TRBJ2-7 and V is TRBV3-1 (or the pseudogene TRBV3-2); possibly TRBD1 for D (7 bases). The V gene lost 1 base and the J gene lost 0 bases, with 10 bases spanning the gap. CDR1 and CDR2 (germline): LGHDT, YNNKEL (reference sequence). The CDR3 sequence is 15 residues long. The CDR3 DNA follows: TGTGCCAGCAGCCAAGGGGGGGACAGCTCCTACGAGCAGTACTTC. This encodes CASSQGGDSSYEQYF.

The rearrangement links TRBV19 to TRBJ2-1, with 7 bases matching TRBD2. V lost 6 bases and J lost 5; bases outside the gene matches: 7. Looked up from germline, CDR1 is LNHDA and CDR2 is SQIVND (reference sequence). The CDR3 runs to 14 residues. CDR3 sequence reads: CASSQRERHNEQFF. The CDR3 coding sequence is TGTGCCAGTAGCCAGCGGGAAAGGCACAATGAGCAGTTCTTC.

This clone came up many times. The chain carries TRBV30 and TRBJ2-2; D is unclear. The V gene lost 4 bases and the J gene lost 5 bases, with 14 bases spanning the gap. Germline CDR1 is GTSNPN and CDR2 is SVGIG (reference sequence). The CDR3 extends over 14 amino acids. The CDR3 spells CAWISQERTGELFF. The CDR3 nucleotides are TGTGCCTGGATTTCCCAAGAACGGACCGGGGAGCTGTTTTTT.

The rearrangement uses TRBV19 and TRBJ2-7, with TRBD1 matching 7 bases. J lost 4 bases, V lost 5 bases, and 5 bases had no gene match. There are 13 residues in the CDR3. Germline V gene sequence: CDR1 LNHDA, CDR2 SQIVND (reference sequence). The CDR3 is CASSDLQGYEQYF. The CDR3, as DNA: TGTGCCAGTAGTGACCTACAGGGGTACGAGCAGTACTTC.

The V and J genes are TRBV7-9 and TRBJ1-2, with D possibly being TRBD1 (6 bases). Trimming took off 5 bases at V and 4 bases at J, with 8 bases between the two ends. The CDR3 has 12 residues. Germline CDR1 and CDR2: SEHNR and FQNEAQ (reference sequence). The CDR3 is CASSPDSYGYTF. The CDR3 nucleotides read TGTGCCAGCAGCCCGGACAGCTATGGCTACACCTTC.

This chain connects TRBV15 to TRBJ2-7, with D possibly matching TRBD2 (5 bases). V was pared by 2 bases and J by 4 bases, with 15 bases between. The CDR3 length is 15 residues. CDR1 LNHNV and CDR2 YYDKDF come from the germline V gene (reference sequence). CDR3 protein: CATSRPLLTGYEQYF. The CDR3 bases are TGTGCCACCAGCAGACCCCTTTTAACGGGATACGAGCAGTACTTC.

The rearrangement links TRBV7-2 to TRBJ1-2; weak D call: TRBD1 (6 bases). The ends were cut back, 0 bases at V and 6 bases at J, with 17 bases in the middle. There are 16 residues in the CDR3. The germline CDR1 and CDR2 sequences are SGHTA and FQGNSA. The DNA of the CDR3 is TGTGCCAGCAGCTTAGCAATCTTGGGGGGGCTGCATGGCTACACCTTC. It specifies CASSLAILGGLHGYTF. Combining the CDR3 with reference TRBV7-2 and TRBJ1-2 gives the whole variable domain GAGVSQSPSNKVTEKGKDVELRCDPISGHTALYWYRQSLGQGLEFLIYFQGNSAPDKSGLPSDRFSAERTGGSVSTLTIQRTQQEDSAVYLCASSLAILGGLHGYTFGSGTRLTVV.

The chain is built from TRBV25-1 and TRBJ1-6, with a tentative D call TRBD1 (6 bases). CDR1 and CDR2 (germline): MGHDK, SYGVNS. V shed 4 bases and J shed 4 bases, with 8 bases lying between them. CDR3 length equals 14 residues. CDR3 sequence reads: CASSGGQYNSPLHF. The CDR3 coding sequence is TGTGCCAGCAGTGGGGGACAATATAATTCACCCCTCCACTTT.

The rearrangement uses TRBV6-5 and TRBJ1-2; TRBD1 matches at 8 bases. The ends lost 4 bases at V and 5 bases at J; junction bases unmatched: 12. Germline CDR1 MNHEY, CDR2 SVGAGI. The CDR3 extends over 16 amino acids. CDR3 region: CASSFFKGQGDYGYTF. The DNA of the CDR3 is TGTGCCAGCAGTTTTTTTAAAGGACAGGGCGATTATGGCTACACCTTC.